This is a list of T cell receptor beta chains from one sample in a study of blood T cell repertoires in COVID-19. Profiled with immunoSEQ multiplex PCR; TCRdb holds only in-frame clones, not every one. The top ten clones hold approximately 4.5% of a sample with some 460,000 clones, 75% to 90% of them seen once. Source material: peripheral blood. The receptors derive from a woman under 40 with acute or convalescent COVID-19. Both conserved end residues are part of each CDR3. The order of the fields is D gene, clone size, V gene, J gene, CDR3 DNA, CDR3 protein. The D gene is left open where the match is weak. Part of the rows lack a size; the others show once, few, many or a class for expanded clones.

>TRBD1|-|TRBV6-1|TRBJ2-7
TGTGCCAGCAGTGGGTCGGGACAGGCCCCGAGGCAGGGGTCATACGAGCAGTACTTC
CASSGSGQAPRQGSYEQYF
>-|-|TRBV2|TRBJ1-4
TGTGCCAGCAGACTACAGGGCAATGAAAAACTGTTTTTT
CASRLQGNEKLFF
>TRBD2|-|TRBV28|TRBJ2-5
TGTGCCAGCAGTTTACAGCGGGGGGGCAGAGAGACCCAGTACTTC
CASSLQRGGRETQYF
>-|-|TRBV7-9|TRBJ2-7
TGTGCCAGCATCGACCAGGGATCCGAGCAGTACTTC
CASIDQGSEQYF
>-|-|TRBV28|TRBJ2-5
TGTGCCAGCCTACAGGGGACTCTAGAGACCCAGTACTTC
CASLQGTLETQYF
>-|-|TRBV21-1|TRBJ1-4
TGTGCCAGCAGCAAATGGAGGGGGCCGGAAAAACTGTTTTTT
CASSKWRGPEKLFF
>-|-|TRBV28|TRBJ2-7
TGTGCCAGCAGTAGGGGCGGCTACGAGCAGTACTTC
CASSRGGYEQYF
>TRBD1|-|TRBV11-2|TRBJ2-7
TGTGCCAGCAGCTCCGTTCCGGGACAGGGGGCCTACGAGCAGTACTTC
CASSSVPGQGAYEQYF
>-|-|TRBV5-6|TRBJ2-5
TGTGCCAGCAGCTTGGTGCAGGGGCTTGCGGAGACCCAGTACTTC
CASSLVQGLAETQYF
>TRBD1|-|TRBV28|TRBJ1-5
TGTGCCAGCAATTCTAGGGACAGGGGCAATCAGCCCCAGCATTTT
CASNSRDRGNQPQHF
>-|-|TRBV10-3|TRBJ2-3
TGTGCCATCAGTGATCAAACAGATACGCAGTATTTT
CAISDQTDTQYF
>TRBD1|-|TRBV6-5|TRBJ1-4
TGTGCCAGCAGTAAAACAGGGGGAGGTAATGAAAAACTGTTTTTT
CASSKTGGGNEKLFF
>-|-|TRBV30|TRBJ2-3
TGTGCCTGGAGTGGACGTCGGGGGGATACGCAGTATTTT
CAWSGRRGDTQYF
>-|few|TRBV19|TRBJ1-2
TGTGCCAGTAGTATAGTTGCAGCTAACTATGGCTACACCTTC
CASSIVAANYGYTF
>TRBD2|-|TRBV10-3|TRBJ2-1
TGTGCCATCAGTACTAGCGTCTACAATGAGCAGTTCTTC
CAISTSVYNEQFF
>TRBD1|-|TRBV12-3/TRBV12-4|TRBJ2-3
TGTGCCAGCAGTGACAGGGAATATACGCAGTATTTT
CASSDREYTQYF
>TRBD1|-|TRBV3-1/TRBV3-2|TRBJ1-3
TGTGCCAGCAGCCTATTTACCGGGACAGAAAGACCCTCTGGAAACACCATATATTTT
CASSLFTGTERPSGNTIYF
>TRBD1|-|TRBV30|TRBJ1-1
TGTGCCTGGAGCCCAAGGCAGGGACAGGGGGAAACTCCGAACACTGAAGCTTTCTTT
CAWSPRQGQGETPNTEAFF
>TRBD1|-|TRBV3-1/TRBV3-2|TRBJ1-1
TGTGCCAGCAGCCTTGACAGGGGAACTGAAGCTTTCTTT
CASSLDRGTEAFF
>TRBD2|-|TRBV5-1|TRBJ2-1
TGCGCCAGCAGCTTGGAAGGGACGGGGGGTAGATGGGATGAGCAGTTCTTC
CASSLEGTGGRWDEQFF
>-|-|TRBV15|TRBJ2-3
TGTGCCACCAGCAGAGGGACTAGCACAGATACGCAGTATTTT
CATSRGTSTDTQYF
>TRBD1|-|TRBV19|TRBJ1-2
TGTGCCAGTTCTAGGGGACAGGGCCTGCCTCTCTATGGCTACACCTTC
CASSRGQGLPLYGYTF
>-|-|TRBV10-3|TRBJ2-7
TGTGCCATCCGGAGAGAGGCGGGGATTAACTACGAGCAGTACTTC
CAIRREAGINYEQYF
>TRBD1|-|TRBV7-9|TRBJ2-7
TGTGCCAGCAGCACTCAGGGGGCCCCCTACGAGCAGTACTTC
CASSTQGAPYEQYF
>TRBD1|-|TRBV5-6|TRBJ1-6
TGTGCCAGCAGCTTGGAGGGACAGGGGATTTCACCCCTCCACTTT
CASSLEGQGISPLHF
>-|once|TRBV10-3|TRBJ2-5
TGTGCCATCAGTGACGGTTGGGAGACCCAGTACTTC
CAISDGWETQYF
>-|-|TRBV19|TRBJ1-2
TGTGCCAGTATGCGCGGGGGTCAGGCGTATGGCTACACCTTC
CASMRGGQAYGYTF
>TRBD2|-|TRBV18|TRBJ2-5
TGTGCCAGCTCACCACCGGGATTTAGCGGGGGGGACCAAGAGACCCAGTACTTC
CASSPPGFSGGDQETQYF
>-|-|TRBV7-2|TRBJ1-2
TGTGCCAGCAGACAAGGTCCAGGCCCCGATTCTTATGGCTACACCTTC
CASRQGPGPDSYGYTF
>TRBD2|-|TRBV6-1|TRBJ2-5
TGTGCCAGCAGTGTATGGGGGGGGAACTCCCAAGAGACCCAGTACTTC
CASSVWGGNSQETQYF
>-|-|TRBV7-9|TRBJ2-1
TGTGCCAGCAGCTTAGTGACTACGCGCAATGAGCAGTTCTTC
CASSLVTTRNEQFF
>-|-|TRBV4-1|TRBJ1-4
TGCGCCAGCAGCCAAGACAGGGGTCGGGAAAAACTGTTTTTT
CASSQDRGREKLFF
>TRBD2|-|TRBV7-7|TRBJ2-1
TGTGCCAGCAGCGTGGGGACTATCAATGAGCAGTTCTTC
CASSVGTINEQFF
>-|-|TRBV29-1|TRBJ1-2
TGCAGCGTTGACAGGGCCAGTGGCTACACCTTC
CSVDRASGYTF
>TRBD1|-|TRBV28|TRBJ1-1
TGTGCCAGTAGATCCCGGGACAGGGGCGCAGCTTTCTTT
CASRSRDRGAAFF
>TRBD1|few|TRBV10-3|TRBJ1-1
TGTGCCATCAGACCGACAGGGGACGGATTGAACACTGAAGCTTTCTTT
CAIRPTGDGLNTEAFF
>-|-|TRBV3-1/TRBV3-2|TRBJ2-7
TGTGCCAGCAGCCAACTCAGCGACGAGCAGTACTTC
CASSQLSDEQYF
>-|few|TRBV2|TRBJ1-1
TGTGCCAGCAGTGACGGGGGTCTGGCTTTCTTT
CASSDGGLAFF
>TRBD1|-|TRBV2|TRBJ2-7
TGTGCCAGCGGATTCGTGACAGGGGATAACTACGAGCAGTACTTC
CASGFVTGDNYEQYF
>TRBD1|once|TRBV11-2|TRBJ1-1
TGTGCCAGCAGCTCAAGAGGGACAGAGAACACTGAAGCTTTCTTT
CASSSRGTENTEAFF
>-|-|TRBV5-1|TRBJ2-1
TGCGCCAGCAGCTTGGTATCGGATGAGCAGTTCTTC
CASSLVSDEQFF
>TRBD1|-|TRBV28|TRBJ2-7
TGTGCCAGCAGTCCGACAGGGTTATCGGAAGAGCAGTACTTC
CASSPTGLSEEQYF
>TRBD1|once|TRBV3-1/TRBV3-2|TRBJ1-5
TGTGCCAGCAGCCAATCCGGGACAGGGGCGAGTCAGCCCCAGCATTTT
CASSQSGTGASQPQHF
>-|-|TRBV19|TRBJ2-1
TGTGCCAGTAGTCTTCAGGGGCCTGCAAATGAGCAGTTCTTC
CASSLQGPANEQFF
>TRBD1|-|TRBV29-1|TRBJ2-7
TGCAGCGTAGGGACAGGGACCTCCTACGAGCAGTACTTC
CSVGTGTSYEQYF
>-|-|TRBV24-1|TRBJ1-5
TGTGCCACCAGTGATGCTGAGGGTCGGAGCAATCAGCCCCAGCATTTT
CATSDAEGRSNQPQHF